This TCR beta chain is from a study of beta chain features in type 1 diabetes. Investigators reverse transcribed all isolated RNA, so they sequenced expressed TCRB transcripts. TCRdb's copy holds only in-frame clones and misses some; the assay was immunoSEQ multiplex PCR. The sample lists roughly 140,000 clones, 6.9% seen once, with more than 1.1% in the top ten. The germline V and J ends were trimmed by 5 bases and 0 bases, with 8 bases remaining between them. Germline CDR1 SEHNR, CDR2 FQNEAQ (reference sequence). The CDR3 runs to 14 residues. Sequencing was performed on central memory CD4+ T cells from blood. The TCR sequence derives from a woman in her 30s in good health. This sequence joins TRBV7-9 and TRBJ1-5; D is perhaps TRBD1 (5 bases). As DNA, the CDR3 is TGTGCCAGCAGCGGAGACAGTAGCAATCAGCCCCAGCATTTT. It translates to CASSGDSSNQPQHF.